These 4 T cell receptor beta chains were all obtained from the same sample, sequenced in a study of molecular identifiers for immune sequencing clone quantification. TCRdb re-analysed the PCR reads in MiXCR, keeping a single row per CDR3 protein. The sample includes about 640,000 distinct CDR3 sequences, 20% of them seen just once. Sequenced sample: naive CD8+ T cells from blood, with Jurkat cell RNA spiked in. Subset of the sample: FACS-sorted CD8+CD4-CCR7+CD45RA+ naive T cells. The receptor source for this set is a human donor in good health. Some libraries in this study had Jurkat cell RNA spiked in.

With respect to this clonotype: A junction end diverges from the germline sequence, so it may reflect a read error. The chain employs TRBV9 and TRBJ2-1; TRBD1 matches 9 bases. CDR3 length: 17 amino acids. The germline CDR1 and CDR2 sequences are SGDLS and YYNGEE. CDR3 bases: TGTGCCAGCAGCGCAGGGGCCGGGACAGGGTCCTACAATGGGCAGTTCTTC. It specifies CASSAGAGTGSYNGQFF.

With regard to this clonotype: This could be a read error, since a much larger clone is one nucleotide away. The chain joins TRBV5-1 to TRBJ2-3, with D perhaps TRBD2 (6 bases). Germline CDR1 SGHRS, CDR2 YFSETQ. This CDR3 contains 16 residues. The CDR3: CASSLNEGGMADAQYF. CDR3 coding DNA: TGCGCCAGCAGCTTGAACGAGGGAGGAATGGCAGATGCGCAGTATTTT.

This chain uses TRBV6-5 with TRBJ2-5; 10 bases fit TRBD2. The V gene end was trimmed by 2 bases and the J gene end by 5 bases; junction bases not matched to a gene: 11. This CDR3 spans 17 amino acids. From germline, CDR1 is MNHEY and CDR2 SVGAGI. This CDR3 reads CASSYNFLAGVKETQYF. For the CDR3, the DNA is TGTGCCAGCAGTTACAACTTCCTAGCGGGAGTCAAGGAGACCCAGTACTTC.

In its sample, this clonotype was seen many times. The V call is TRBV4-3, the J call TRBJ2-2; 7 nucleotides line up with TRBD2. CDR3 length equals 18 residues. Germline V gene sequence: CDR1 LGHNA, CDR2 YSLEER. J lost 2 bases, V lost 5 bases, and 14 bases had no gene match. The CDR3 DNA follows: TGCGCCAGCAGCGCGGGACTACGTTTTAGCTCTAACACCGGGGAGCTGTTTTTT. Encoded protein: CASSAGLRFSSNTGELFF.